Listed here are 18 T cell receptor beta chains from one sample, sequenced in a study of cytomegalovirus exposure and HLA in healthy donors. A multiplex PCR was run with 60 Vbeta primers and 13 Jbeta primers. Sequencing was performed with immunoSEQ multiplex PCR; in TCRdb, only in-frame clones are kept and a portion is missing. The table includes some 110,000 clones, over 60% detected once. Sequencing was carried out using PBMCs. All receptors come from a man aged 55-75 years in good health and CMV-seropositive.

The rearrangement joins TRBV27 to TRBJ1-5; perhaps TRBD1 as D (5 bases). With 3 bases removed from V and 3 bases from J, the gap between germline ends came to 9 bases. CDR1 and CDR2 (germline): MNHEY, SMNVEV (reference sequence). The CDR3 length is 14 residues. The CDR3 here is CASSLSGNNQPQHF. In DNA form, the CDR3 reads TGTGCCAGCAGTTTGTCAGGGAACAATCAGCCCCAGCATTTT.

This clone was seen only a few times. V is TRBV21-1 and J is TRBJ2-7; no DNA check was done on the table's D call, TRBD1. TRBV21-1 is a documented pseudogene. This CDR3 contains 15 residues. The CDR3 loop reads CASSLPGQTTYEQYF. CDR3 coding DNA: TGTGCCAGCAGCTTGCCGGGACAGACCACCTACGAGCAGTACTTC.

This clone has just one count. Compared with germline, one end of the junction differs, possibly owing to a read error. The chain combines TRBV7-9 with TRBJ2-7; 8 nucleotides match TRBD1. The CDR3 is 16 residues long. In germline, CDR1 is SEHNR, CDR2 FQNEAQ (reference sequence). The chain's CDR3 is CSSSFKTTGVADEQYF. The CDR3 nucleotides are TGTTCCAGCAGCTTTAAAACGACAGGGGTGGCGGATGAGCAGTACTTC.

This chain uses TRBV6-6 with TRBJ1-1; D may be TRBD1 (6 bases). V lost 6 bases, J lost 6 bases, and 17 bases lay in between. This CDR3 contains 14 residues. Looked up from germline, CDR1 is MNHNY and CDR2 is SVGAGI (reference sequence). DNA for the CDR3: TGTGCCAGCAGCAACCCAAGACAGGAGGCTGAAGCTTTCTTT. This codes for CASSNPRQEAEAFF.

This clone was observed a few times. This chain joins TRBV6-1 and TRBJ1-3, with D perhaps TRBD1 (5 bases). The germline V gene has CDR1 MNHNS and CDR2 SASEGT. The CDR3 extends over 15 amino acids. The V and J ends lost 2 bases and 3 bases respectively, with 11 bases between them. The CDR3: CASSERGEIGNTIYF. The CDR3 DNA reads TGTGCCAGCAGTGAACGGGGGGAAATTGGAAACACCATATATTTT.

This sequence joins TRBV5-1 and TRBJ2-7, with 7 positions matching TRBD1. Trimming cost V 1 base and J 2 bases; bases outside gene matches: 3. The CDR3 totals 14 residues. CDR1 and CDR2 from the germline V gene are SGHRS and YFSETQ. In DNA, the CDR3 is TGCGCCAGCAGCTTGACAGGGGAAGCCTACGAGCAGTACTTC. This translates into CASSLTGEAYEQYF. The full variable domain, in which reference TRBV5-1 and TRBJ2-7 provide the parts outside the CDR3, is KAGVTQTPRYLIKTRGQQVTLSCSPISGHRSVSWYQQTPGQGLQFLFEYFSETQRNKGNFPGRFSGRQFSNSRSEMNVSTLELGDSALYLCASSLTGEAYEQYFGPGTRLTVT.

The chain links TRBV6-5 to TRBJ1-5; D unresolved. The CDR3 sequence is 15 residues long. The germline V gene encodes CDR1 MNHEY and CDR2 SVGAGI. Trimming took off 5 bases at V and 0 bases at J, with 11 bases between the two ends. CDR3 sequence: CASSLQINSNQPQHF. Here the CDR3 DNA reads TGTGCCAGCAGTCTCCAGATTAATAGCAATCAGCCCCAGCATTTT.

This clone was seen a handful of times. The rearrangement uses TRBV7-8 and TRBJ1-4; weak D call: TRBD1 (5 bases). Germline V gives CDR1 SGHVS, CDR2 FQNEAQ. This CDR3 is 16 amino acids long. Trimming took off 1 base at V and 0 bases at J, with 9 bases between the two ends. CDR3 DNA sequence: TGTGCCAGCAGCTTAGGGGGGGGAACAACTAATGAAAAACTGTTTTTT. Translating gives CASSLGGGTTNEKLFF.

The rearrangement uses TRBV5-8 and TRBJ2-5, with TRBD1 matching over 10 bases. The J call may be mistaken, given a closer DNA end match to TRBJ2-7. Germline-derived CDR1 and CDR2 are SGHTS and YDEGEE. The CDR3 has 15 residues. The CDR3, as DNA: TGTGCCAGCAGCCTGCCGACAGGGGGCTTCTACGAGCAGTACTTC. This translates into CASSLPTGGFYEQYF.

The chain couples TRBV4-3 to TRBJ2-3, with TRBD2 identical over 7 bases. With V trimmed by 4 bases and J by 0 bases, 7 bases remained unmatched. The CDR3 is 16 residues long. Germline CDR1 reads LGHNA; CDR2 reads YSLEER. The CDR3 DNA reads TGCGCCAGCAGCCGCGGGGGTTCGACTAGCACAGATACGCAGTATTTT. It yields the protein CASSRGGSTSTDTQYF.

CDR3 DNA: TGTGCCAGCAGGTCCGGGACAGCTGGGGACCACACTGAAGCTTTCTTT. Amino acids: CASRSGTAGDHTEAFF. The rearrangement uses TRBV7-9 and TRBJ1-1, with 7 positions matching TRBD1. The germline CDR1 and CDR2 sequences are SEHNR and FQNEAQ (reference sequence). V gave up 6 bases and J gave up 3 bases; unmatched junction bases: 13. The CDR3 is 16 residues long. The whole variable domain, filled in from reference TRBV7-9 and TRBJ1-1, reads DTGVSQNPRHKITKRGQNVTFRCDPISEHNRLYWYRQTLGQGPEFLTYFQNEAQLEKSRLLSDRFSAERPKGSFSTLEIQRTEQGDSAMYLCASRSGTAGDHTEAFFGQGTRLTVV.

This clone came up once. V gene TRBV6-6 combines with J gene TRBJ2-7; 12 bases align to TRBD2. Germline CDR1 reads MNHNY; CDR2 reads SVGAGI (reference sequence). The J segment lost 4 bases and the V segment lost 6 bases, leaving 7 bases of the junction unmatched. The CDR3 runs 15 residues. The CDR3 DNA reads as TGTGCCAGCAGGCTTCTAGCGGGGGGGCAGTACGAGCAGTACTTC. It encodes CASRLLAGGQYEQYF.

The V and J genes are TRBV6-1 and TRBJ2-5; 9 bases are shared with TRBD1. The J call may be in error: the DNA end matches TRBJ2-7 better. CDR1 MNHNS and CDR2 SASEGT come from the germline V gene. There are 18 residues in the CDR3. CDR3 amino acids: CASSEGYLPGQGSYEQYF. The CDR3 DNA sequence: TGTGCCAGCAGTGAAGGTTACCTACCGGGACAGGGATCCTACGAGCAGTACTTC.

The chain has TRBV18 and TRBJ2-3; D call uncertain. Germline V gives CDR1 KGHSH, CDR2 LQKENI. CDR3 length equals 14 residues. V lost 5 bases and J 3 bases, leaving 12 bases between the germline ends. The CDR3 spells CASSLGRATDTQYF. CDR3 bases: TGTGCCAGCTCATTGGGCCGAGCTACAGATACGCAGTATTTT.

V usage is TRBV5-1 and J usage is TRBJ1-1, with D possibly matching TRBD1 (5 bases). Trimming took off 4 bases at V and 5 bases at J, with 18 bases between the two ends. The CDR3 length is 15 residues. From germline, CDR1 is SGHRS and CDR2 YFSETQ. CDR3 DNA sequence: TGCGCCAGCAGCCGGGAGGCTGAAAGGGGAACTGAAGCTTTCTTT. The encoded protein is CASSREAERGTEAFF.

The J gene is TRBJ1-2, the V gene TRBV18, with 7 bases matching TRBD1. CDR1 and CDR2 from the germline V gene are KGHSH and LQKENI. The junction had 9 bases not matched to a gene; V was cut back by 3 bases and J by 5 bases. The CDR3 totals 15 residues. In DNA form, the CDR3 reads TGTGCCAGCTCACCCACAGGGGAGAAGTGGTATGGCTACACCTTC. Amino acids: CASSPTGEKWYGYTF.

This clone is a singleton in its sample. The CDR3 DNA reads as TGTGCCAGCAGCTTAGCCGGTCCCAAAGCTGGCTACACCTTC. Protein sequence: CASSLAGPKAGYTF. The V call is TRBV7-8, the J call TRBJ1-2; D gene ambiguous. This CDR3 spans 14 amino acids. Germline CDR1 SGHVS, CDR2 FQNEAQ. The ends were cut back, 0 bases at V and 7 bases at J, with 12 bases in the middle.

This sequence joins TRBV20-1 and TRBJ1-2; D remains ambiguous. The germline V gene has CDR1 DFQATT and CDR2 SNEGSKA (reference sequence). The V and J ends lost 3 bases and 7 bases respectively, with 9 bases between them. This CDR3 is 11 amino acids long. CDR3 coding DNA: TGCAGTGCTAGTACCGTGAGTGGCTACACCTTC. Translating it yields CSASTVSGYTF.